The 2 T cell receptor beta chains given below trace back to one sample, sequenced in a study of spatial heterogeneity in lung cancer. TCRdb recomputed calls from the 5' RACE reads with MiXCR, one row per CDR3 protein. The sample comprises about 21,000 distinct CDR3 sequences, 4.5% to 5.5% of which are singletons, and about 7.7% rests with the top ten. Time point noted: sample taken at primary tumor resection. The sequencing used PBMCs, collected at surgery. Receptors originate from a male donor with early-stage non-small cell lung cancer.

This clonotype was detected ten times or more. V is TRBV29-1 and J is TRBJ2-7; D unresolved. Germline V gene data show CDR1 as SQVTM and CDR2 as ANQGSEA. V lost 1 base to trimming and J lost 2 bases, with 15 bases between them. The CDR3 contains 15 residues. The CDR3 loop reads CSVEGQSDEAYEQYF. The DNA for the CDR3 is TGCAGCGTTGAAGGACAATCCGACGAAGCCTACGAGCAGTACTTC.

Relative to its sample, this clonotype is medium-sized. The CDR3 sequence: CASSLTGMNTEAFF. Written as DNA, the CDR3 is TGCGCCAGCAGCCTTACAGGGATGAACACTGAAGCTTTCTTT. The chain employs TRBV5-1 and TRBJ1-1, with D possibly matching TRBD1 (6 bases). CDR3 size: 14 residues. The germline CDR1 and CDR2 sequences are SGHRS and YFSETQ. V dropped 4 bases and J dropped 0 bases, with 10 bases sitting between them.